Listed below are T cell receptor beta chains from one sample, sequenced in a study of blood T cell repertoires in COVID-19. The table came from immunoSEQ multiplex PCR; TCRdb's copy has only in-frame clones and leaves some out. The table has approximately 170,000 clones, around 88% seen once. Sequencing was done on a sample of PBMCs or T cells enriched from blood (not recorded which). The receptors come from a woman aged 45 to 65 in a cohort exposed to, infected with or recovered from COVID-19 (not recorded which). Both conserved end residues are part of each CDR3. A D gene is named only where the DNA matches it firmly. Size tells how often a clone was seen (once, few, many) or the class of an expanded clone, and some rows leave it out.

>TRBJ1-4|TRBD1|NA|TRBV27
TGTGCCAGTAGAGGACAGGGGGCTACTAATGAAAAACTGTTTTTT
CASRGQGATNEKLFF
>TRBJ2-1|NA|once|TRBV4-1
TGCGCCAGCAGCCAAGGGATCCTTAGACAGAGCTCCTACAATGAGCAGTTCTTC
CASSQGILRQSSYNEQFF
>TRBJ2-5|NA|NA|TRBV5-4
TGTGCCAGCAGCTTTCCAGGGCAAGAGACCCAGTACTTC
CASSFPGQETQYF
>TRBJ2-7|TRBD1|NA|TRBV7-8
TGTGCCAGCAGCTTAGTTGGCAGGGGGCCCTACGAGCAGTACTTC
CASSLVGRGPYEQYF
>TRBJ1-2|NA|NA|TRBV19
TGTGCCAGTAGTACCTACTCAAGGCTAGGGGATGGCTACACCTTC
CASSTYSRLGDGYTF
>TRBJ2-6|NA|once|TRBV5-5
TGTGCCAGCAGCTTGTCTCCGCGCTCTGGGGCCAACGTCCTGACTTTC
CASSLSPRSGANVLTF
>TRBJ2-7|NA|NA|TRBV19
TGTGCCAGTAGTATCGCGGGGCAGGGTCCCTACGAGCAGTACTTC
CASSIAGQGPYEQYF
>TRBJ1-6|NA|NA|TRBV2
TGTGCCAGCAGTGATAGAGGCTCTGAGCCTAATTCACCCCTCCACTTT
CASSDRGSEPNSPLHF
>TRBJ1-4|NA|NA|TRBV18
TGTGCCAGCTCACCGGTCGGAACGGGTGAAAAACTGTTTTTT
CASSPVGTGEKLFF
>TRBJ1-3|NA|NA|TRBV3-1/TRBV3-2
TGTGCCAGCAGGTCACAGGGCTCTGGAAACACCATATATTTT
CASRSQGSGNTIYF
>TRBJ1-5|NA|NA|TRBV28
TGTGCCAGCAGTTTCAATATAGGGGTCAATCAGCCCCAGCATTTT
CASSFNIGVNQPQHF
>TRBJ2-7|NA|few|TRBV6-5
TGTGCCAGCGCCCGGACAGCCAGCTCCTACGAGCAGTACTTC
CASARTASSYEQYF
>TRBJ2-3|NA|NA|TRBV2
TGTGCCAGCAGTGCACAGGGAAGCACAGATACGCAGTATTTT
CASSAQGSTDTQYF
>TRBJ1-2|NA|NA|TRBV3-1/TRBV3-2
TGTGCCAGCAGCCAGCCGACAGGAGTAGCTAACTATGGCTACACCTTC
CASSQPTGVANYGYTF
>TRBJ1-2|NA|NA|TRBV7-7
TGTGCTAGCATCTGGCTAGAGACCTATGGCTACACCTTC
CASIWLETYGYTF
>TRBJ1-1|NA|NA|TRBV9
TGTGCCAGCAGCGTAGAGGGCGGGGTGGTCGACACTGAAGCTTTCTTT
CASSVEGGVVDTEAFF
>TRBJ1-5|TRBD1|few|TRBV19
TGTGCCAGTAGGCCCGACAGGGCGGCCCCCAATCAGCCCCAGCATTTT
CASRPDRAAPNQPQHF
>TRBJ2-1|NA|NA|TRBV9
TGTGCCAGCAGTCTGACAGCCCGACCCTACAATGAGCAGTTCTTC
CASSLTARPYNEQFF
>TRBJ1-5|NA|NA|TRBV27
TGTGCCAGCAGTTTATCAGGGAGTTTTGGCAATCAGCCCCAGCATTTT
CASSLSGSFGNQPQHF
>TRBJ2-3|TRBD2|NA|TRBV29-1
TGCAGCGCCGGTCGAAGACTAGCGGGAGATACGCAGTATTTT
CSAGRRLAGDTQYF
>TRBJ2-1|TRBD1|once|TRBV10-3
TGTGCCATCAGTGAGTCAGGGGGCGACAGAAATGAGCAGTTCTTC
CAISESGGDRNEQFF
>TRBJ1-2|NA|NA|TRBV19
TGTGCCAGTAGTATGGCGGACACAGGGAACTATGGCTACACCTTC
CASSMADTGNYGYTF
>TRBJ2-3|NA|NA|TRBV24-1
TGTGCCACCAGTGATTCACAACAAGAGGCACTAGATACGCAGTATTTT
CATSDSQQEALDTQYF
>TRBJ2-5|TRBD2|NA|TRBV24-1
TGTGCCACCAGTGATTCCGGGACTAGAAGGGATCGAGAGACCCAGTACTTC
CATSDSGTRRDRETQYF
>TRBJ2-7|TRBD1|NA|TRBV5-1
TGCGCCAGCAGCTCGTATACAGGGGGCTACGAGCAGTACTTC
CASSSYTGGYEQYF
>TRBJ2-7|NA|NA|TRBV5-1
TGCGCCAGCCGTCTGGCTTCTGACTACGAGCAGTACTTC
CASRLASDYEQYF
>TRBJ2-7|NA|NA|TRBV4-1
TGCGCCAGCAGCCTCATGAAAGGGGTGGGAGAGCAGTACTTC
CASSLMKGVGEQYF
>TRBJ2-4|NA|NA|TRBV4-1
TGCGCCAGCAGCCAAGACCACCTAGACGGAAACATTCAGTACTTC
CASSQDHLDGNIQYF
>TRBJ2-7|NA|NA|TRBV7-2
TGTGCCAGCAGAGAGGGGGGGGTTTACGAGCAGTACTTC
CASREGGVYEQYF
>TRBJ2-7|NA|NA|TRBV5-6
TGTGCCAGCAGCTCCGGACGGGACTACGAGCAGTACTTC
CASSSGRDYEQYF
>TRBJ1-6|NA|few|TRBV3-1/TRBV3-2
TGTGCCAGCAGCCAAGGCCGGTATTCACCCCTCCACTTT
CASSQGRYSPLHF
>TRBJ2-7|NA|NA|TRBV4-2
TGTGCCAGCAGCCAAGAATTCCCTGGGACTTCGTACGAGCAGTACTTC
CASSQEFPGTSYEQYF
>TRBJ2-1|NA|NA|TRBV7-6
TGTGCCAGCAGCTTAGCAGGTTCTAATATGAGACTAACCTACAATGAGCAGTTCTTC
CASSLAGSNMRLTYNEQFF
>TRBJ2-1|NA|NA|TRBV10-1
TGCGCCAGCAGTGATTCAAGGTCCGGGGGAACGTACAATGAGCAGTTCTTC
CASSDSRSGGTYNEQFF
>TRBJ2-5|NA|NA|TRBV28
TGTGCCAGCATTAACACCTCGGAAAACCATGCGGGACGGGACCAAGAGACCCAGTACTTC
CASINTSENHAGRDQETQYF
>TRBJ1-4|NA|NA|TRBV4-3
TGCGCCAGCAGCCAAGAATCCAGGGTAGGGGAAAAACTGTTTTTT
CASSQESRVGEKLFF
>TRBJ1-5|NA|NA|TRBV2
TGTGCCAACACAGACGGAAATCAGCCCCAGCATTTT
CANTDGNQPQHF
>TRBJ1-1|TRBD1|NA|TRBV28
TGTGCCAGCAGTTCTTCTCGAGGGGGCCTCACTGAAGCTTTCTTT
CASSSSRGGLTEAFF
>TRBJ1-2|NA|NA|TRBV7-2
TGTGCCAGCAGCTTAGGGCCGGAGTTTTCCTATGGCTACACCTTC
CASSLGPEFSYGYTF
>TRBJ2-3|NA|NA|TRBV5-4
TGTGCCAGCGCACGCCGAGGGCCTGGAGATACGCAGTATTTT
CASARRGPGDTQYF
>TRBJ1-2|NA|NA|TRBV19
TGTGCCAGTAGTAAACGGGGGGGATATGGCTACACCTTC
CASSKRGGYGYTF
>TRBJ2-1|NA|NA|TRBV7-8
TGTGCCAGCAGTCCGGGGGAATCCTACAATGAGCAGTTCTTC
CASSPGESYNEQFF
>TRBJ1-4|NA|NA|TRBV19
TGTGCCAGTAGTATTCACGAGGACAGCAATGAAAAACTGTTTTTT
CASSIHEDSNEKLFF
>TRBJ1-1|NA|NA|TRBV5-6
TGTGCCAGCAGCTTGGGGGTCACGGGATCTGAAGCTTTCTTT
CASSLGVTGSEAFF
>TRBJ2-5|NA|once|TRBV6-2/TRBV6-3
TGTGCCAGCAGTTACAAAGGACATGTGGGAACCCAGTACTTC
CASSYKGHVGTQYF
>TRBJ1-2|NA|NA|TRBV12-3/TRBV12-4
TGTGCCAGCAGTTTATCCAATAACTATGGCTACACCTTC
CASSLSNNYGYTF
>TRBJ1-2|TRBD1|NA|TRBV29-1
TGCAGCGTTGACGGGACAGTTTATGGCTACACCTTC
CSVDGTVYGYTF
>TRBJ2-3|TRBD1|NA|TRBV24-1
TGTGCCACCAGTTCCCCCGCGACAGGGGAGTTTGGTACGCAGTATTTT
CATSSPATGEFGTQYF
>TRBJ2-4|NA|NA|TRBV5-4
TGTGCCAGCAGCTCGAGTGGCGGTCTAGCGAAAAACATTCAGTACTTC
CASSSSGGLAKNIQYF
>TRBJ1-5|NA|NA|TRBV18
TGTGCCAGCTCGCCAGACACAACAGATCAGCCCCAGCATTTT
CASSPDTTDQPQHF
>TRBJ1-3|NA|NA|TRBV10-3
TGTGCCACCCAGAGCGGATTCTCTGGAAACACCATATATTTT
CATQSGFSGNTIYF
>TRBJ1-2|NA|NA|TRBV7-8
TGTGCCAGCACCCCTCGAGAGGCAGCTAACTATGGCTACACCTTC
CASTPREAANYGYTF
>TRBJ1-5|NA|once|TRBV12-3/TRBV12-4
TGTGCCAGCAGTTTACATGAGGATCAGCCCCAGCATTTT
CASSLHEDQPQHF
>TRBJ2-3|TRBD1|NA|TRBV3-1/TRBV3-2
TGTGCCAGCAGCCGGGCGGGACAGGGCACAGATACGCAGTATTTT
CASSRAGQGTDTQYF
>TRBJ2-2|TRBD1|once|TRBV28
TGTGCCAGCGACCGTAGGCAGGGGGCGGCCGGGGAGCTGTTTTTT
CASDRRQGAAGELFF
>TRBJ2-1|TRBD2|once|TRBV7-9
TGTGCCAGCAGCTTGCGCGGGGGGTCCAACAATGAGCAGTTCTTC
CASSLRGGSNNEQFF
>TRBJ2-3|NA|NA|TRBV5-5
TGTGCCAGCAGCTTGGAGGGGGCAGATACGCAGTATTTT
CASSLEGADTQYF
>TRBJ2-7|NA|NA|TRBV29-1
TGCAGCGTTAGTGCGGCCTCCTACGAGCAGTACTTC
CSVSAASYEQYF
>TRBJ1-1|NA|NA|TRBV19
TGTGCCAGTAGACTGGACCCACAGGGTACTGAAGCTTTCTTT
CASRLDPQGTEAFF